This paragraph reports one T cell receptor beta chain. In its sample, this clone was seen once. Its antigen is unknown. The record has no base qualities; no much larger clone is one base away. CDR1 and CDR2 (MNHNY, SVGAGI) derive from the germline V gene (reference sequence). Trimming removed 6 bases from V and 7 bases from J, leaving 13 bases between the germline ends. From its cysteine to its phenylalanine, the CDR3 spans 13 amino acids. Solely the CDR3 DNA is kept, with 39 bases framed from the first base. The sample belongs to a study of cytotoxic CD8 clonotypes in ibrutinib-treated CLL (TCRdb year 2021). Context from the whole study: The cohort was composed of some twelve relapsed/refractory and roughly 16 treatment-naive patients; IGHV unmutated status was identified in approximately 18 patients. Partial responses were observed in about 24 patients and complete responses in 2; after a median follow-up of 68 months, remission was maintained in 14 patients and progression was observed in approximately 12. Cryopreserved peripheral blood mononuclear cells were collected before treatment, at response, and at either disease progression or sustained remission. Longitudinal samples were obtainable from about 30% of the roughly 90 participants in the trial. On average, each sample had about 260,000 productive templates and 94,082 productive rearrangements. Response samples were obtained after a median of 12 months of treatment, with a range of roughly 6 to 40 months.

What the research found in general, with its limitations: Baseline clonality exceeded that of age-matched healthy donors and correlated strongly with circulating CD8+ T-cell counts. Public clonotypes were rare and either contracted or stayed stable during treatment, and the rise in clonality at ibrutinib response reflected the expansion of private clonotypes. Lymph node repertoires were not examined, and the timing of sampling was not matched between patients in sustained remission and those whose disease progressed. At ibrutinib response clonality went up, during sustained remission it held steady, and at progression it dropped back toward baseline.

For TCR beta library preparation, around 1.8 micrograms of genomic DNA were extracted from the cryopreserved PBMCs. Longitudinal blood samples from CLL patients on ibrutinib monotherapy underwent high-throughput TCR beta sequencing. The patients took part in an open-label, single-center phase 2 trial of ibrutinib monotherapy. A MiSeq instrument was used for deep resolution sequencing, which targeted depths ranging from 1 in 1 million up to 1 in 200,000 T cells, with coverage averaging 10x for each clonotype. The immunoSEQ hsTCRB Kit was used to generate the TCR beta libraries. As for the authors' bioinformatics: Data were analyzed with ImmunoSEQ Data Assistant and ImmunoSEQ Analyzer, with V, D and J genes assigned per IMGT definitions. Clonality, with values ranging from 0 to 1, was calculated as one minus the normalized Shannon entropy of productive rearrangement frequencies. Only overrepresented clonotypes making up at least 0.05% of each patient's repertoire were included in the public clonotype analysis. About twelve age-matched healthy donor repertoires from immuneACCESS were used as controls for clonality. TCRdb holds this immuneACCESS table with in-frame rearrangements only. Some clones are missing; in checked studies, unresolved V genes explain under half, and the rest has no known cause. V and J calls plus clone size are reproduced from that table; the DNA served to infer D and trimming. The sample table contains some 310,000 clones; only one count was recorded for about 80% of them. The ten largest clones add up to 5% to 7% of the sample.

Sequenced material: PBMCs, taken before ibrutinib treatment. This receptor chain uses TRBV6-6 and TRBJ2-4, with the D call perhaps TRBD1 or TRBD2, each one matching 5 bases. The TCR was taken from a human donor with chronic lymphocytic leukemia. The CDR3 here reads CASSLSRDNIQYF. Here is the DNA: TGTGCCAGCAGCTTGTCCAGGGACAACATTCAGTACTTC.